This is a list of T cell receptor beta chains from one sample in a study of T-cell reconstitution after alpha-beta-depleted transplantation in children. TCRdb redid the calling of the PCR reads with MiXCR, one entry per CDR3 protein. The sample carries about 420,000 distinct CDR3 sequences, 11% recorded once. This material consisted of PBMCs from the stem cell graft donor, taken from the stem cell graft. These receptors were taken from a human donor who donated a stem cell graft to a child with acute myeloid leukemia. Both conserved end residues are part of each CDR3. Fields, in order: CDR3 protein, CDR3 DNA, J gene, clone size, V gene, D gene. D genes are given only for firm matches. For some rows the clone size is stated as once, few or many, or as a class when expanded; others skip it.

CDR3aa: CASRAGAGSYNEQFF
CDR3nt: TGTGCCAGCAGGGCGGGGGCGGGGTCCTACAATGAGCAGTTCTTC
j_gene: TRBJ2-1
abundance: few
v_gene: TRBV5-5
d_gene: .

CDR3aa: CASSQSLKGLFGYTF
CDR3nt: TGCGCCAGCAGTCAATCGTTGAAGGGTCTATTTGGCTACACCTTC
j_gene: TRBJ1-2
abundance: once
v_gene: TRBV23-1
d_gene: .

CDR3aa: CASSQDWGDTEAFF
CDR3nt: TGTGCCAGCAGCCAAGATTGGGGGGACACTGAAGCTTTCTTT
j_gene: TRBJ1-1
abundance: few
v_gene: TRBV3-1
d_gene: .

CDR3aa: CSAATIAGEETQYF
CDR3nt: TGCAGTGCTGCTACTATAGCGGGAGAAGAGACCCAGTACTTC
j_gene: TRBJ2-5
abundance: many
v_gene: TRBV20-1
d_gene: TRBD2

CDR3aa: CASSFHDRGPQETQYF
CDR3nt: TGTGCCAGCAGCTTTCACGACAGGGGACCTCAAGAGACCCAGTACTTC
j_gene: TRBJ2-5
abundance: many
v_gene: TRBV11-1
d_gene: TRBD1

CDR3aa: CAWSVRVDTEAFF
CDR3nt: TGTGCCTGGAGTGTACGGGTGGACACTGAAGCTTTCTTT
j_gene: TRBJ1-1
abundance: .
v_gene: TRBV30
d_gene: .

CDR3aa: CASSQGPVDTQYF
CDR3nt: TGTGCCAGCAGTCAAGGACCCGTGGATACGCAGTATTTT
j_gene: TRBJ2-3
abundance: few
v_gene: TRBV11-2
d_gene: .

CDR3aa: CAWSDWGGSGNTIYF
CDR3nt: TGTGCCTGGAGTGACTGGGGAGGCTCTGGAAACACCATATATTTT
j_gene: TRBJ1-3
abundance: few
v_gene: TRBV30
d_gene: .

CDR3aa: CATSRALGSDYNEQFF
CDR3nt: TGTGCCACCAGCAGAGCTTTAGGTTCTGACTACAATGAGCAGTTCTTC
j_gene: TRBJ2-1
abundance: .
v_gene: TRBV15
d_gene: .

CDR3aa: CASSPVDLANTGELFF
CDR3nt: TGCGCCAGCAGCCCCGTCGACTTAGCCAACACCGGGGAGCTGTTTTTT
j_gene: TRBJ2-2
abundance: .
v_gene: TRBV5-1
d_gene: .

CDR3aa: CASSPKRGNIQYF
CDR3nt: TGTGCCAGCTCACCAAAGCGGGGAAACATTCAGTACTTC
j_gene: TRBJ2-4
abundance: few
v_gene: TRBV18
d_gene: TRBD2

CDR3aa: CSAREYRQRDTNANTGELFF
CDR3nt: TGTAGTGCTAGAGAATACCGTCAGCGGGACACCAACGCGAACACCGGGGAGCTGTTTTTT
j_gene: TRBJ2-2
abundance: .
v_gene: TRBV20-1
d_gene: .

CDR3aa: CSVVGQLNTEAFF
CDR3nt: TGCAGCGTTGTGGGACAGCTAAACACTGAAGCTTTCTTT
j_gene: TRBJ1-1
abundance: .
v_gene: TRBV29-1
d_gene: TRBD1

CDR3aa: CASSRTRGSVFSGANVLTF
CDR3nt: TGTGCCAGCAGCCGAACCCGAGGGTCGGTCTTCTCTGGGGCCAACGTCCTGACTTTC
j_gene: TRBJ2-6
abundance: few
v_gene: TRBV3-1
d_gene: .

CDR3aa: CASCQLAAGLPQSYNEQFF
CDR3nt: TGTGCCAGCTGCCAACTCGCAGCGGGTCTACCCCAATCATACAATGAGCAGTTCTTC
j_gene: TRBJ2-1
abundance: .
v_gene: TRBV3-1
d_gene: .

CDR3aa: CSARLSSGSHDTQYF
CDR3nt: TGCAGTGCTAGACTTTCTAGCGGGAGCCACGATACGCAGTATTTT
j_gene: TRBJ2-3
abundance: .
v_gene: TRBV20-1
d_gene: TRBD2

CDR3aa: CASSQAAGPLHF
CDR3nt: TGTGCCAGCAGCCAAGCCGCGGGACCCCTCCACTTT
j_gene: TRBJ1-6
abundance: .
v_gene: TRBV14
d_gene: .

CDR3aa: CASSLEGHQPQHF
CDR3nt: TGCGCCAGCAGCTTGGAGGGACACCAGCCCCAGCATTTT
j_gene: TRBJ1-5
abundance: many
v_gene: TRBV5-1
d_gene: .

CDR3aa: CATLREGYSNQPQHF
CDR3nt: TGTGCCACCCTGAGGGAAGGGTATAGCAATCAGCCCCAGCATTTT
j_gene: TRBJ1-5
abundance: .
v_gene: TRBV10-3
d_gene: .

CDR3aa: CSARRGPGELFF
CDR3nt: TGCAGTGCTCGACGGGGACCCGGGGAGCTGTTTTTT
j_gene: TRBJ2-2
abundance: few
v_gene: TRBV20-1
d_gene: .

CDR3aa: CASRKAGSNGYTF
CDR3nt: TGCGCCAGCCGAAAAGCAGGGTCGAATGGCTACACCTTC
j_gene: TRBJ1-2
abundance: few
v_gene: TRBV5-1
d_gene: .

CDR3aa: CASSYSSGARGYEQYF
CDR3nt: TGTGCCAGCAGTTATTCATCGGGGGCGCGGGGTTACGAGCAGTACTTC
j_gene: TRBJ2-7
abundance: .
v_gene: TRBV6-5
d_gene: .

CDR3aa: CASSPTGRNDIQYF
CDR3nt: TGTGCCAGCTCACCGACCGGGAGGAACGACATTCAGTACTTC
j_gene: TRBJ2-4
abundance: few
v_gene: TRBV18
d_gene: TRBD2

CDR3aa: CSVERADKNIQYF
CDR3nt: TGCAGCGTTGAAAGGGCTGACAAAAACATTCAGTACTTC
j_gene: TRBJ2-4
abundance: .
v_gene: TRBV29-1
d_gene: .

CDR3aa: CASSRWDTEAFF
CDR3nt: TGTGCCAGCAGCCGTTGGGACACTGAAGCTTTCTTT
j_gene: TRBJ1-1
abundance: few
v_gene: TRBV16
d_gene: .